This record covers a single T cell receptor (beta chain). Its antigen is not known. The data stem from a study of naive and memory T cell subsets. Findings of the study overall: Possibly reflecting memory cells re-expressing CD45RA, a few larger clonotypes occurred in naive repertoires, especially CD8.

The beta constant-region primer was an equimolar mix of two oligonucleotides covering TRBC1 and TRBC2. Nested alpha and beta constant-region primers with the SP2 primer drove four PCR rounds on ligated cDNA. MiXCR, run by TCRdb on the UMI-ligation and nested PCR reads, gives a single entry per CDR3 protein. Here the sample spans roughly 100,000 distinct CDR3 sequences, around 15% being singletons. The sample comprised naive CD8+ T cells from blood. The sequence was collected from a human donor in good health.

CDR3 DNA: TGCAGTGCTAGAGAATACACCAGGGGCACCGGGGAGCTGTTTTTT. Its protein is CSAREYTRGTGELFF. The chain uses TRBV20-1 and TRBJ2-2; TRBD1 might be the D (6 bases). CDR1 and CDR2 (germline): DFQATT, SNEGSKA (reference sequence). V gave up 0 bases and J gave up 4 bases, with 12 bases separating them. This CDR3 is built from 15 residues.